This record concerns one T cell receptor beta chain sequence. The antigen remains undetermined. CDR1 and CDR2 (germline): LNHDA, SQIVND (reference sequence). Trimming shortened V by 5 bases and J by 4 bases, and 20 bases separated the two germline ends. The CDR3 loop spans 16 amino acids. The data were taken from a study of vaccination effects on CD4 cells after COVID-19. After more than 8 days in culture, the CD4+ T cells were isolated. Each participant was given two doses of one vaccine (BNT162b2 or mRNA-1273). Only in-frame clones appear in the TCRdb table, and some are missing; sequencing was by immunoSEQ multiplex PCR. The sample carries more than 60,000 clones, around two thirds recorded once.

The V and J genes are TRBV19 and TRBJ1-1, with D tentatively TRBD1 (5 bases). This material consisted of CD4+ T cells from PBMCs cultured without peptide, taken after COVID-19 vaccination. The clonotype comes from a human donor who received a COVID-19 vaccine. The CDR3 DNA follows: TGTGCCAGTAGTTTCAATTCCGCAGGGACGGGCACTGAAGCTTTCTTT. Protein sequence: CASSFNSAGTGTEAFF.